This is a list of T cell receptor beta chains from one sample in a study of blood T cell repertoires in COVID-19. Measured with immunoSEQ multiplex PCR; TCRdb has only the in-frame clones, and not every one. The sample contains about 280,000 clones, around 90% of which appear only once. Sequenced: peripheral blood. Source of these receptors: a woman in her thirties or forties who had recovered from COVID-19. CDR3s include the opening cysteine and the closing phenylalanine or tryptophan. The D gene is left open where the match is weak. For some rows the clone size is stated as once, few or many, or as a class when expanded; others skip it.

DNA | CDR3 | D | V | size | J
TGTGCCAGCAGGCGGATCTCGATGTCCCTCGAGCAGTACTTC | CASRRISMSLEQYF | - | TRBV6-5 | - | TRBJ2-7
TGTGCCAGCTCATCAGGGGGACAGTTGCCAGATACGCAGTATTTT | CASSSGGQLPDTQYF | TRBD1 | TRBV18 | - | TRBJ2-3
TGCGCCAGCAGCCAAGAGCCGGGGTGGGGACAGCCCCAGCATTTT | CASSQEPGWGQPQHF | - | TRBV4-1 | - | TRBJ1-5
TGTGCCAGCACCAGGGACAGTCAAGGCTACACCTTC | CASTRDSQGYTF | TRBD1 | TRBV28 | - | TRBJ1-2
TGTGCCAGCAGCTTGCTCGGGACAGGGGGCGGTGAGACCCAGTACTTC | CASSLLGTGGGETQYF | TRBD1 | TRBV5-4 | - | TRBJ2-5
TGTGCCAGCAGCGTTAGCGGAGAAGCGCCAGATACGCAGTATTTT | CASSVSGEAPDTQYF | - | TRBV9 | - | TRBJ2-3
TGTGCCACCCGAAGCGGGAGGGTGACGAGCGAGCAGTACTTC | CATRSGRVTSEQYF | TRBD2 | TRBV28 | - | TRBJ2-7
TGTGCCAGCAGCTTAGACATATTGACTAGCGGGAGTGAGTACAATGAGCAGTTCTTC | CASSLDILTSGSEYNEQFF | TRBD2 | TRBV7-8 | - | TRBJ2-1
TGTGCCAGCAGCTTAGGTCCCAGTGAGGGTCAGTTCTTC | CASSLGPSEGQFF | - | TRBV11-3 | - | TRBJ2-1
TGTGCCAGCAGCCCCGAAAACGCGGATACGCAGTATTTT | CASSPENADTQYF | - | TRBV7-9 | - | TRBJ2-3
TGTGCCAGCACCGGGACTGGGCGCGGCAATGAGCAGTTCTTC | CASTGTGRGNEQFF | - | TRBV27 | - | TRBJ2-1
TGTGCCAGCAGCTTGGGACAGGGCTATAATTCACCCCTCCACTTT | CASSLGQGYNSPLHF | TRBD1 | TRBV5-8 | few | TRBJ1-6
TGCGCCAGCAGCGGTACGGGACAGACTAATGAAAAACTGTTTTTT | CASSGTGQTNEKLFF | TRBD1 | TRBV5-1 | - | TRBJ1-4
TGTGCCAGCTCACCGGGACAGGGAAGTACTGAAGCTTTCTTT | CASSPGQGSTEAFF | TRBD1 | TRBV18 | - | TRBJ1-1
TGTGCCATCAGTGAGTCTTCAGGATCCGATCAGCCCCAGCATTTT | CAISESSGSDQPQHF | - | TRBV10-3 | - | TRBJ1-5
TGTGCCACCCAGTGGGCAGGGCCGAATTCACCCCTCCACTTT | CATQWAGPNSPLHF | - | TRBV28 | - | TRBJ1-6
TGTGCCAGCAGCGATAGCGGGAGGGGTACCGGGGAGCTGTTTTTT | CASSDSGRGTGELFF | TRBD2 | TRBV11-2 | - | TRBJ2-2
TGTGCCAGCAGCGCACAGGGGGCAATGGGAGAGCAGTACTTC | CASSAQGAMGEQYF | TRBD1 | TRBV5-6 | - | TRBJ2-7
TGCAGCGTTGAACTGGGACAAGGACGTTACGAGCAGTACTTC | CSVELGQGRYEQYF | - | TRBV29-1 | - | TRBJ2-7
TGCGCCAGCACCCTGTTGCTAGCGGGAGCATCCTACGAGCAGTACTTC | CASTLLLAGASYEQYF | TRBD2 | TRBV10-1 | - | TRBJ2-7
TGTGCCAGCAGCTTATCCCTGGAGGGCTACACCTTC | CASSLSLEGYTF | - | TRBV11-2 | once | TRBJ1-2
TGTGCCAGCAGCCTAAACGGGGGTGGCAGAACTAGCACAGATACGCAGTATTTT | CASSLNGGGRTSTDTQYF | - | TRBV7-8 | - | TRBJ2-3
TGTGCCAGCAGCGTTAGCGGGAAGAATGAGCAGTTCTTC | CASSVSGKNEQFF | TRBD2 | TRBV9 | - | TRBJ2-1
TGTGCCAGCAGTGGTTCCCCCCGAGCGGGAGAGAGGAATGAGCAGTTCTTC | CASSGSPRAGERNEQFF | TRBD2 | TRBV25-1 | - | TRBJ2-1
TGTGCCAGCAGTTCTAGCGGGAGGTACGAGCAGTACTTC | CASSSSGRYEQYF | TRBD2 | TRBV6-5 | - | TRBJ2-7
TGCGCCAGCAGCTCCGGGACTAGCGCGAGGACAGATACGCAGTATTTT | CASSSGTSARTDTQYF | TRBD2 | TRBV5-1 | - | TRBJ2-3
TGTGCCAGCAGCGGAACGGGACAGGACATTGAAGCTTTCTTT | CASSGTGQDIEAFF | TRBD1 | TRBV5-5 | - | TRBJ1-1
TGTGCCAGCAGCTTAGGGGACAGGAACACCGGGGAGCTGTTTTTT | CASSLGDRNTGELFF | TRBD1 | TRBV7-3 | - | TRBJ2-2
TGTGCCAGCAGCTTGCGGACTAGCGTATGGAATGAGCAGTTCTTC | CASSLRTSVWNEQFF | TRBD2 | TRBV5-4 | - | TRBJ2-1
TGCGCCAGCTCCCTCTTCCTCAGGGGAGACGGGGAGCTGTTTTTT | CASSLFLRGDGELFF | - | TRBV5-1 | many | TRBJ2-2
TGTGCCAGCAGCCCATATTTAGCGGGGACACTGCTATGGGGTTTGGCAGATACGCAGTATTTT | CASSPYLAGTLLWGLADTQYF | TRBD2 | TRBV7-7 | - | TRBJ2-3
TGTGCCAGCAGCCAAGAAGGGACAGGGTCCTACGAGCAGTACTTC | CASSQEGTGSYEQYF | TRBD1 | TRBV3-1/TRBV3-2 | once | TRBJ2-7
TGTGCCAGCTCACCAGTTCCAGGCTCCTACGAGCAGTACTTC | CASSPVPGSYEQYF | - | TRBV18 | - | TRBJ2-7
TGTGCCAGCAGCGACACGGAGGGGGCTGCCAAAAACATTCAGTACTTC | CASSDTEGAAKNIQYF | - | TRBV9 | - | TRBJ2-4
TGCGCCAGCAGGACGGGGGGGTTGGAGACCCAGTACTTC | CASRTGGLETQYF | TRBD2 | TRBV5-1 | once | TRBJ2-5
TGTGCCAGCTCACAGACAGAGCAGGGGGAGACCCAGTACTTC | CASSQTEQGETQYF | - | TRBV18 | once | TRBJ2-5
TGTGCCAGCCGAGGGACAAATGGTTACAATGAGCAGTTCTTC | CASRGTNGYNEQFF | - | TRBV28 | - | TRBJ2-1
TGTGCCAGCAGGGAAGGACTAGTCCATGAGCAGTTCTTC | CASREGLVHEQFF | TRBD2 | TRBV7-9 | - | TRBJ2-1
TGTGCCAGCAGCCAAGATGAGGGCAGGGGGGCCAACACCGGGGAGCTGTTTTTT | CASSQDEGRGANTGELFF | - | TRBV3-1/TRBV3-2 | - | TRBJ2-2
TGTGCCAGCAGAGAAACGACTAGCTACACCGGGGAGCTGTTTTTT | CASRETTSYTGELFF | TRBD2 | TRBV7-6 | - | TRBJ2-2
TGTGCCAGCAGCTTGCAGGGTACTAGCGGATCCTACGAGCAGTACTTC | CASSLQGTSGSYEQYF | TRBD2 | TRBV7-2 | - | TRBJ2-7
TGTGCCAGCAGCCCCCTAGCGGGAGGGCCAGGTGAGCAGTTCTTC | CASSPLAGGPGEQFF | TRBD2 | TRBV6-4 | - | TRBJ2-1
TGTGCCAGCCGTCCCCGCGTCTACCAAGAGACCCAGTACTTC | CASRPRVYQETQYF | - | TRBV9 | - | TRBJ2-5
TGTGCCAGCAGTGGAAAGGTTGCAGGTGAGTCCTACGAGCAGTACTTC | CASSGKVAGESYEQYF | - | TRBV27 | - | TRBJ2-7
TGTGCCAGCAGCCAGAAAGCGGGAGGGTTCGCCAATGAGCAGTTCTTC | CASSQKAGGFANEQFF | TRBD2 | TRBV7-2 | - | TRBJ2-1
TGCGCCAGCCACACGGGACAGTCCCAGAACTATAATTCACCCCTCCACTTT | CASHTGQSQNYNSPLHF | TRBD1 | TRBV10-1 | - | TRBJ1-6
TGCGCCAGCAGCTGGTCCCTAGGAGCCTACGAGCAGTACTTC | CASSWSLGAYEQYF | - | TRBV5-1 | once | TRBJ2-7
TGTGCCAGCAGTCAGACAGGGGCCGGCTCCTACGAGCAGTACTTC | CASSQTGAGSYEQYF | TRBD1 | TRBV28 | - | TRBJ2-7
TGCGCCAGCAGCTTGCTTGGGAGGAGAGATAAAGAACTGTTTTTT | CASSLLGRRDKELFF | - | TRBV5-1 | - | TRBJ1-4
TGTGCCTGGAGTGGCTCCCCTAGTGGGGAGCTGTTTTTT | CAWSGSPSGELFF | - | TRBV30 | - | TRBJ2-2
TGCAGTGCTAGTTTGGAGGGAAATGAGCAGTTCTTC | CSASLEGNEQFF | - | TRBV20-1 | - | TRBJ2-1
TGTGCCAGCAGTTTTTCAGGGGGCTCTGGAAACACCATATATTTT | CASSFSGGSGNTIYF | TRBD1 | TRBV28 | - | TRBJ1-3
TGTGCCAGCGGCAGGGTAGGCACCGGGGAGCTGTTTTTT | CASGRVGTGELFF | - | TRBV6-6 | - | TRBJ2-2
TGCGCCAGCAGCTTGGGCGGCGGGAGGGGCGCAGATACGCAGTATTTT | CASSLGGGRGADTQYF | TRBD2 | TRBV5-1 | - | TRBJ2-3
TGTGCCTGGAGTGTCGGTAGCGGCTACGAGCAGTACTTC | CAWSVGSGYEQYF | - | TRBV30 | - | TRBJ2-7